This TCR beta chain was captured by sequencing in a study of cytomegalovirus exposure and HLA in healthy donors. This CDR3 contains 13 residues. Germline V lookup: CDR1 SEHNR, CDR2 FQNEAQ (reference sequence). With 3 bases removed from V and 4 bases from J, the gap between germline ends came to 7 bases. PCR was performed using 60 Vbeta and 13 Jbeta primers. Original methodology: Unique TCR beta chains numbered around 75 million in a later analysis, with around 10 million shared. Profiled with immunoSEQ multiplex PCR; TCRdb holds only in-frame clones, not every one. For V, J and clone size, that table is used; D and trimming come from the DNA. The repertoire consists of about 200,000 clones, with 70% to 80% occurring once and the leading ten covering roughly a sixth.

The clonotype originates from a man aged 40-49 years in good health and CMV-seronegative. J is TRBJ1-3 and V is TRBV7-9; D is unclear. The sequencing input was PBMCs. In nucleotides, the CDR3 is TGTGCCAGCAGCTTCGAGATGGGAAACACCATATATTTT. Its translation is CASSFEMGNTIYF.